The text below deals with one T cell receptor (beta chain). The antigen is unknown. The second PCR ran roughly 7 to 11 cycles with a sample-barcoded 5' primer and J-beta primers. Each of the cDNA molecules was tagged by a template-switch adaptor with 12 random nucleotides. TCRdb re-called the 5' RACE reads through MiXCR, storing one row per CDR3 protein. The sample lists some 550,000 distinct CDR3 sequences, less than 60% occurring once. The sample originates from a study of blood T cells in healthy people across ages. The study's findings and limits: Since the PBMCs were unsorted, naive and antigen-experienced cells could not be conclusively compared.

The receptor was derived from a man at least 80 years old in good health. Input material: blood.

CDR3 sequence (DNA): TGTGCCAGCATTAACGGGGGCGGTGGAAACACCATATATTTT. Residues: CASINGGGGNTIYF. The chain carries TRBV6-6 and TRBJ1-3; maybe TRBD1 (6 bases). Germline loops: CDR1 MNHNY, CDR2 SVGAGI (reference sequence). V was shortened by 7 bases and J by 3 bases, with 13 bases between the two germline ends. The CDR3 has 14 amino acids.